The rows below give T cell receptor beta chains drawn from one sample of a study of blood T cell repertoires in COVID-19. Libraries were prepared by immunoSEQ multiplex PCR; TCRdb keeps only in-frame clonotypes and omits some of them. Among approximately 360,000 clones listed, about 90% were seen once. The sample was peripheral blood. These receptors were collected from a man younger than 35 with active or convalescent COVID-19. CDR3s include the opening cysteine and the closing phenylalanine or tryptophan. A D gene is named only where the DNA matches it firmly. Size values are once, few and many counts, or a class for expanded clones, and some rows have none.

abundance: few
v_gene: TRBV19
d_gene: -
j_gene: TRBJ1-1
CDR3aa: CASSTPQGWSTEAFF
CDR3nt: TGTGCCAGTAGTACCCCACAGGGTTGGAGCACTGAAGCTTTCTTT

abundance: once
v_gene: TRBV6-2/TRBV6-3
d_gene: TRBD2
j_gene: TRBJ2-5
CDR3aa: CASSRSGKETQYF
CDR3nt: TGTGCCAGCAGTCGTAGCGGGAAGGAGACCCAGTACTTC

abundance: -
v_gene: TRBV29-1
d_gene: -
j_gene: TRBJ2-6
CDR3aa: CSVELGWANVLTF
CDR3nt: TGCAGCGTTGAATTGGGCTGGGCCAACGTCCTGACTTTC

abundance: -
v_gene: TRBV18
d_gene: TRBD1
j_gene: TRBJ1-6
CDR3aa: CASSPWTGGAGSPLHF
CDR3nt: TGTGCCAGCTCACCTTGGACAGGGGGCGCGGGTTCACCCCTCCACTTT

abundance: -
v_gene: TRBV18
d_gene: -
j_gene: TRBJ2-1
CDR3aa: CASSPQDEQFF
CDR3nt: TGTGCCAGCTCACCTCAGGATGAGCAGTTCTTC

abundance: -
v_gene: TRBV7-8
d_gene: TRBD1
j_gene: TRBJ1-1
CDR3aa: CASSLGWTGGRGMNTEAFF
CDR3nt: TGTGCCAGCAGCTTAGGATGGACAGGAGGCAGGGGTATGAACACTGAAGCTTTCTTT

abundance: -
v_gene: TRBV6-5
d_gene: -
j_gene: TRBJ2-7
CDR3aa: CASSWRSGYEQYF
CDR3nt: TGTGCCAGCAGTTGGCGCAGCGGGTACGAGCAGTACTTC

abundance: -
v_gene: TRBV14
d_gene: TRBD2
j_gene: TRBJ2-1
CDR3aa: CASSQLAGGYNEQFF
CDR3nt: TGTGCCAGCAGCCAGCTAGCGGGAGGGTACAATGAGCAGTTCTTC

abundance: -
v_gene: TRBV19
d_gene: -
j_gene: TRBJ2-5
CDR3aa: CASSIILAGETQYF
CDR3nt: TGTGCCAGTAGTATTATACTAGCCGGAGAGACCCAGTACTTC

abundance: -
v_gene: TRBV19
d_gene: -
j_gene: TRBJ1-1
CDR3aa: CASSIHKDSEAFF
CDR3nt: TGTGCCAGTAGTATCCACAAAGACAGCGAAGCTTTCTTT

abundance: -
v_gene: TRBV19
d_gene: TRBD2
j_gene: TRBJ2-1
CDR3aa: CASAVHSGGSNEQFF
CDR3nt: TGTGCCAGTGCGGTGCATAGCGGGGGATCCAATGAGCAGTTCTTC

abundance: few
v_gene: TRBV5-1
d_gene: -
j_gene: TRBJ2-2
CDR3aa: CASSLASVNTGELFF
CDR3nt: TGCGCCAGCAGCTTGGCGTCAGTAAACACCGGGGAGCTGTTTTTT

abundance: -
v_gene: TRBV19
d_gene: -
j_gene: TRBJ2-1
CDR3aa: CASSIVTAYNEQFF
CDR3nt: TGTGCCAGTAGTATAGTTACGGCCTACAATGAGCAGTTCTTC

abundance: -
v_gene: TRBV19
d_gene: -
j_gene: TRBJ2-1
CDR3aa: CASSPGIAEQFF
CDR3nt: TGTGCCAGTAGCCCTGGCATCGCCGAGCAGTTCTTC

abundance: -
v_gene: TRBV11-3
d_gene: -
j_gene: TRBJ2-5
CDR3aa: CASSLGGRETQYF
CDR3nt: TGTGCCAGCAGCTTAGGGGGCAGGGAGACCCAGTACTTC

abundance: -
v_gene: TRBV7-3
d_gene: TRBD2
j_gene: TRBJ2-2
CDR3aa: CASSLLVAGGTGELFF
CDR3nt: TGTGCCAGCAGCTTATTGGTAGCGGGAGGGACCGGGGAGCTGTTTTTT

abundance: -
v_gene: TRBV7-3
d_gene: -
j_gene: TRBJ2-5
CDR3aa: CASSLRGAGETQYF
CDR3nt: TGTGCCAGCAGCTTACGGGGGGCCGGCGAGACCCAGTACTTC

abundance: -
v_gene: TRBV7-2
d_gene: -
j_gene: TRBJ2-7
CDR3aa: CASSPRLGSFYEQYF
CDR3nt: TGTGCCAGCAGCCCCCGACTAGGGTCCTTCTACGAGCAGTACTTC

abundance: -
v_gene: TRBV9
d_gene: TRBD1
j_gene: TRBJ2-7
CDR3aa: CASSARQGREQYF
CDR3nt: TGTGCCAGCAGCGCCCGACAGGGAAGGGAGCAGTACTTC

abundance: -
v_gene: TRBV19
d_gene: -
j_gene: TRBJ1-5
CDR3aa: CASSITGTPVTPQHF
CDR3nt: TGTGCCAGTAGTATCACCGGGACACCCGTCACACCCCAGCATTTT

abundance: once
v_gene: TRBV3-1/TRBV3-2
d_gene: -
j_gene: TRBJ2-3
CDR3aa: CASSQDPRLHTDTQYF
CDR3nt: TGTGCCAGCAGCCAAGATCCCCGACTGCACACAGATACGCAGTATTTT

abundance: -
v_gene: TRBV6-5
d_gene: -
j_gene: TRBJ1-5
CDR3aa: CASRRQGSNQPQHF
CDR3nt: TGTGCCAGCAGACGCCAGGGAAGCAATCAGCCCCAGCATTTT

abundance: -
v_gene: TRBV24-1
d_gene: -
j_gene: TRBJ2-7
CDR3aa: CATSDDSTYEQYF
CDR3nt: TGTGCCACCAGTGATGACAGCACCTACGAGCAGTACTTC

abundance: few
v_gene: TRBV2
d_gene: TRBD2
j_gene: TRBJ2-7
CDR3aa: CASSLLAAAYEQYF
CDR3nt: TGTGCCAGCAGTTTGCTAGCGGCAGCCTACGAGCAGTACTTC

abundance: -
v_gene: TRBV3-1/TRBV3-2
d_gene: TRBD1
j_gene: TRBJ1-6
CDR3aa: CASSQQNDRAIF
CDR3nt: TGTGCCAGCAGCCAACAAAATGACAGGGCCATCTTT

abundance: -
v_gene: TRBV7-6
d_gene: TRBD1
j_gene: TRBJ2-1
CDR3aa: CASSPRLRTGSYNEQFF
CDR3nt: TGTGCCAGCAGCCCCCGCTTAAGGACAGGGTCCTACAATGAGCAGTTCTTC

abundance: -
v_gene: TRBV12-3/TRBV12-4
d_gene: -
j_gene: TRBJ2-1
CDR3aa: CASRIGADEQFF
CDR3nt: TGTGCCAGCAGAATAGGGGCGGATGAGCAGTTCTTC

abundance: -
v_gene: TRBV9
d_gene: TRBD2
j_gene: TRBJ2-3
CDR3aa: CASSVGEGYLDTQYF
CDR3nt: TGTGCCAGCAGCGTAGGGGAGGGCTACCTGGATACGCAGTATTTT

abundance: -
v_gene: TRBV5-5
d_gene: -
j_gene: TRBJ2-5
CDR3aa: CASSPLVPKETQYF
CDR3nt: TGTGCCAGCAGCCCACTAGTCCCCAAAGAGACCCAGTACTTC

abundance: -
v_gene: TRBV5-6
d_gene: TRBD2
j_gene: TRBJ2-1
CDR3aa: CASSYRSGTYNEQFF
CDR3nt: TGTGCCAGCAGCTACAGAAGCGGGACCTACAATGAGCAGTTCTTC

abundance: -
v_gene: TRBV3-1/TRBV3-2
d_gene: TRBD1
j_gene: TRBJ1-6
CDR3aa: CASSLNWGTGLSPLHF
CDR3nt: TGTGCCAGCAGCCTGAACTGGGGGACAGGCCTTTCACCCCTCCACTTT

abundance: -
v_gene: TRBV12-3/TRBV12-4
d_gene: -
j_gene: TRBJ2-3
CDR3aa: CASSSQMTDTQYF
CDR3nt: TGTGCCAGCAGTTCCCAGATGACAGATACGCAGTATTTT

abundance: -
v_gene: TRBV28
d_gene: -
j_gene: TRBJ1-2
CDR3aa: CASSRAGEGVGYTF
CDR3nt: TGTGCCAGCAGCCGAGCAGGGGAAGGGGTTGGCTACACCTTC

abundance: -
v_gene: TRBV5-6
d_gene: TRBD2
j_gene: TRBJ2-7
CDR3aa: CASSLTGGPTYEQYF
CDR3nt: TGTGCCAGCAGCTTGACGGGAGGGCCTACCTACGAGCAGTACTTC